The rows below give T cell receptor beta chains drawn from one sample of a study of shared clonotypes between healthy human individuals. Only in-frame clones appear in the TCRdb table, and some are missing; sequencing was by immunoSEQ multiplex PCR. In the table there are about 2.3 million clones, more than 80% of which are singletons. Sequencing was performed on naive CD4+ T cells from PBMCs. The receptor set was obtained from a man aged 18 to 29 in good health. Some clones in this sample may be carry-over from other donors' samples. The CDR3 runs from the conserved cysteine through the conserved F or W. D genes are given only for firm matches. Size tells how often a clone was seen (once, few, many) or the class of an expanded clone, and some rows leave it out.

d_call	cdr3_length	v_call	j_call	clone_size	cdr3_aa	cdr3_nt
TRBD2	17	TRBV7-2	TRBJ2-5	.	CASSLGRSSGLQETQYF	TGTGCCAGCAGCTTAGGGAGGTCTAGCGGGCTCCAAGAGACCCAGTACTTC
.	13	TRBV7-8	TRBJ2-1	.	CASSAPSYNEQFF	TGTGCCAGCAGCGCCCCCTCCTACAATGAGCAGTTCTTC
.	15	TRBV6-1	TRBJ2-6	.	CASSGGQPGANVLTF	TGTGCCAGCAGCGGCGGGCAACCCGGGGCCAACGTCCTGACTTTC
.	14	TRBV28	TRBJ1-5	.	CASSLTGGNQPQHF	TGTGCCAGCAGTTTGACCGGGGGCAATCAGCCCCAGCATTTT
.	14	TRBV7-2	TRBJ1-5	once	CASSLDVADQPQHF	TGTGCCAGCAGCTTAGACGTGGCGGATCAGCCCCAGCATTTT
.	17	TRBV12-2	TRBJ1-4	.	CASRPQNGGATNEKLFF	TGTGCAAGTCGCCCTCAAAATGGGGGGGCAACTAATGAAAAACTGTTTTTT
.	16	TRBV7-2	TRBJ2-7	.	CASSLGGTQSSYEQYF	TGTGCCAGCAGCTTAGGAGGGACCCAGAGCTCCTACGAGCAGTACTTC
TRBD2	16	TRBV10-3	TRBJ2-1	.	CAISVSGSDHRGEQFF	TGTGCCATCAGTGTTAGCGGGAGCGATCATCGCGGAGAGCAGTTCTTC
TRBD1	18	TRBV30	TRBJ1-4	.	CAWSGSRTGRFTNEKLFF	TGTGCCTGGAGTGGTTCGAGGACAGGGCGGTTTACTAATGAAAAACTGTTTTTT
.	15	TRBV27	TRBJ1-5	.	CASSLSRVGNQPQHF	TGTGCCAGCAGTTTATCCCGGGTGGGCAATCAGCCCCAGCATTTT
TRBD1	17	TRBV4-2	TRBJ1-2	.	CASSQDRDWTGAYGYTF	TGTGCCAGCAGCCAAGACCGGGACTGGACAGGGGCCTATGGCTACACCTTC
.	11	TRBV20-1	TRBJ2-7	.	CSAMGDYEQYF	TGCAGTGCTATGGGGGACTACGAGCAGTACTTC
.	15	TRBV27	TRBJ2-7	.	CASTRLAGTTYEQYF	TGTGCCAGCACCCGGTTGGCGGGGACAACCTACGAGCAGTACTTC
.	16	TRBV15	TRBJ1-1	.	CATSRRQVSMNTEAFF	TGTGCCACCAGCAGAAGACAGGTAAGCATGAACACTGAAGCTTTCTTT
.	17	TRBV5-1	TRBJ2-1	.	CASSLEFAGPHLMEQFF	TGCGCCAGCAGCTTGGAGTTTGCGGGTCCCCATTTAATGGAGCAGTTCTTC
.	16	TRBV18	TRBJ1-3	.	CASSTVLSLTGNTIYF	TGTGCCAGCTCTACGGTTTTGAGTTTGACTGGAAACACCATATATTTT
.	12	TRBV7-3	TRBJ1-2	.	CASSLTPGGYTF	TGTGCCAGCAGCTTAACCCCTGGCGGCTACACCTTC
.	14	TRBV6-6	TRBJ1-4	.	CASQPSHAGEKLFF	TGTGCCAGCCAACCCTCGCACGCGGGGGAAAAACTGTTTTTT
.	14	TRBV4-1	TRBJ2-2	.	CASSQPLSAPGLFF	TGCGCCAGCAGCCAGCCTTTGTCAGCCCCAGGGCTGTTTTTT
.	12	TRBV10-1	TRBJ1-2	.	CASSANRVGYTF	TGCGCCAGCAGTGCAAACAGGGTTGGCTACACCTTC
TRBD1	12	TRBV11-2	TRBJ2-5	.	CASSNLQGAQYF	TGTGCCAGCAGCAACCTGCAGGGGGCCCAGTACTTC
.	13	TRBV10-3	TRBJ2-2	.	CAIEGRGTGELFF	TGTGCCATCGAAGGAAGAGGCACCGGGGAGCTGTTTTTT
.	15	TRBV9	TRBJ2-7	.	CASSVGRQNSYEQYF	TGTGCCAGCAGCGTGGGCCGGCAAAATTCCTACGAGCAGTACTTC
.	15	TRBV5-1	TRBJ2-7	.	CASSLGQTSSYEQYF	TGCGCCAGCAGCTTGGGCCAGACGAGCTCCTACGAGCAGTACTTC
.	13	TRBV28	TRBJ2-1	.	CASSGWKYNEQFF	TGTGCCAGCTCTGGATGGAAGTACAATGAGCAGTTCTTC
.	11	TRBV5-8	TRBJ1-5	.	CASSLDQPQHF	TGTGCCAGCAGTTTGGATCAGCCCCAGCATTTT
TRBD1	14	TRBV23-1	TRBJ2-1	once	CASSQSGRGHEQFF	TGCGCCAGCAGTCAATCAGGTAGGGGGCATGAGCAGTTCTTC
TRBD2	16	TRBV5-1	TRBJ2-1	.	CASSLDRLAGTNEQFF	TGCGCCAGCAGCTTGGATCGACTAGCGGGGACCAATGAGCAGTTCTTC
.	14	TRBV6-1	TRBJ1-2	.	CASSVVQANYGYTF	TGTGCCAGCAGTGTCGTACAAGCTAACTATGGCTACACCTTC
.	16	TRBV14	TRBJ2-7	.	CASSQVKGAKSYEQYF	TGTGCCAGCAGCCAAGTCAAAGGGGCGAAGTCCTACGAGCAGTACTTC
TRBD2	15	TRBV7-3	TRBJ2-1	once	CASSSPRGASGRRFF	TGTGCCAGCAGCTCCCCTCGAGGGGCTAGCGGAAGACGGTTCTTC
TRBD2	16	TRBV4-1	TRBJ2-1	.	CASSQDLRELYNEQFF	TGCGCCAGCAGCCAAGATCTGCGGGAGTTATACAATGAGCAGTTCTTC
.	12	TRBV7-2	TRBJ2-5	.	CASSLLSETQYF	TGTGCCAGCAGCTTATTATCCGAGACCCAGTACTTC
.	16	TRBV18	TRBJ1-1	.	CASSPNLGRMITEAFF	TGTGCCAGCTCACCGAACCTTGGGCGGATGATCACTGAAGCTTTCTTT
.	16	TRBV5-1	TRBJ1-1	.	CASSFSVGGGNTEAFF	TGCGCCAGCAGCTTCTCGGTGGGCGGAGGGAACACTGAAGCTTTCTTT
.	14	TRBV7-2	TRBJ2-7	.	CASSLEGGSPWGYF	TGTGCCAGCAGCTTAGAGGGGGGGTCACCCTGGGGTTACTTC
.	15	TRBV5-6	TRBJ2-1	.	CASSLVGSLPNEQFF	TGTGCCAGCAGCTTGGTTGGCAGTCTGCCCAATGAGCAGTTCTTC
.	15	TRBV4-1	TRBJ2-7	.	CASSQGSGALYEQYF	TGCGCCAGCAGCCAAGGGTCAGGGGCCCTCTACGAGCAGTACTTC
.	11	TRBV29-1	TRBJ1-4	few	CSVGSNEKLFF	TGCAGCGTTGGGTCCAATGAAAAACTGTTTTTT
.	15	TRBV4-3	TRBJ2-7	.	CASSPSQQENYEQYF	TGCGCCAGCAGTCCTTCGCAGCAAGAGAACTACGAGCAGTACTTC